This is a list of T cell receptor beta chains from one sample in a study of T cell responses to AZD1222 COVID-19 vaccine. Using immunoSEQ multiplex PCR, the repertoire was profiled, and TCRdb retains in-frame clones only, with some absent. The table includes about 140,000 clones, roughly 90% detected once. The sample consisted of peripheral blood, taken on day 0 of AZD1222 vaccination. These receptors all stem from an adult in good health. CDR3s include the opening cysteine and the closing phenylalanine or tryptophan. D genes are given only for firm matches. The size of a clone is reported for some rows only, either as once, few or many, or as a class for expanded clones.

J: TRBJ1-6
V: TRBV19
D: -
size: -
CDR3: CASSIVGGPNSPLHF
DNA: TGTGCCAGTAGTATAGTGGGAGGACCCAATTCACCCCTCCACTTT

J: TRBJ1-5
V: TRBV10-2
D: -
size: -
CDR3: CASSETGTGNQPQHF
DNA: TGCGCCAGCAGTGAGACCGGGACGGGAAATCAGCCCCAGCATTTT

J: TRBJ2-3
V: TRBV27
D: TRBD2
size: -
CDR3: CASSSSGGLADTQYF
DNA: TGTGCCAGCAGTTCAAGCGGGGGGCTGGCAGATACGCAGTATTTT

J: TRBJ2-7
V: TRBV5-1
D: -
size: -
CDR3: CASSSWDTSYEQYF
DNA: TGCGCCAGCAGCAGCTGGGACACATCCTACGAGCAGTACTTC

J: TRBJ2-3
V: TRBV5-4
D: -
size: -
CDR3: CASSPPRRTPRRADTQYF
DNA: TGTGCCAGCAGCCCCCCTCGAAGGACGCCGAGGAGGGCAGATACGCAGTATTTT

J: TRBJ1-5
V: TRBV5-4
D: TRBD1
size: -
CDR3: CASSVQGARQPQHF
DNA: TGTGCCAGCAGCGTACAGGGGGCCAGGCAGCCCCAGCATTTT

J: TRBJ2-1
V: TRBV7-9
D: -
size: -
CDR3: CASRRPNEQFF
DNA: TGTGCCAGCCGGCGTCCCAATGAGCAGTTCTTC

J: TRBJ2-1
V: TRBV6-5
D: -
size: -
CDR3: CASSFSVTYNEQFF
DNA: TGTGCCAGCAGTTTTTCGGTCACCTACAATGAGCAGTTCTTC

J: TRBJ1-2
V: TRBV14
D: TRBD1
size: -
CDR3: CASSPRQGTKTNYGYTF
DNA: TGTGCCAGCAGCCCCCGACAGGGGACCAAAACTAACTATGGCTACACCTTC

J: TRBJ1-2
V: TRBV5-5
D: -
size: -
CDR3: CASSLDGSQYGYTF
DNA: TGTGCCAGCAGCTTGGACGGCAGCCAGTATGGCTACACCTTC

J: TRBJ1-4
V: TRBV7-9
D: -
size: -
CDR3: CASSSGPSEKLFF
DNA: TGTGCCAGCAGCTCAGGACCAAGCGAAAAACTGTTTTTT

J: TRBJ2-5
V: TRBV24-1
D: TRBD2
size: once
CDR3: CATQLAGGPGQETQYF
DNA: TGTGCCACTCAACTAGCGGGAGGGCCGGGCCAAGAGACCCAGTACTTC

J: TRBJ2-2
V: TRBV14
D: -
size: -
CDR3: CASSPGQLNTGELFF
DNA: TGTGCCAGCAGCCCGGGGCAGCTAAACACCGGGGAGCTGTTTTTT

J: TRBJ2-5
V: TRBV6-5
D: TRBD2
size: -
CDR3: CASSYLAGEFQTQYF
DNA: TGTGCCAGCAGTTACCTAGCGGGAGAATTTCAGACCCAGTACTTC

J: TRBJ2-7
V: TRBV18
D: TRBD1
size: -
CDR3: CASSPSQGAYEQYF
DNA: TGTGCCAGCTCACCATCCCAGGGGGCCTACGAGCAGTACTTC

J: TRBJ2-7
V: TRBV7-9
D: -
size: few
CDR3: CASSITHEQYF
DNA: TGTGCCAGCAGTATTACCCACGAGCAGTACTTC

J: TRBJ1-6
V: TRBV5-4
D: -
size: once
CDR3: CASSLDPGEGSYSPLHF
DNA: TGTGCCAGCAGCTTGGATCCCGGGGAGGGATCTTATTCACCCCTCCACTTT

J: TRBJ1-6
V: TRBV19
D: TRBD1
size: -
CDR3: CASRPGTGDNSPLHF
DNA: TGTGCCAGTAGACCCGGGACAGGGGATAATTCACCCCTCCACTTT

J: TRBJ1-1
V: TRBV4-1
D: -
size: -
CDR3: CASSQIGVMNTEAFF
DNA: TGCGCCAGCAGCCAAATTGGGGTGATGAACACTGAAGCTTTCTTT

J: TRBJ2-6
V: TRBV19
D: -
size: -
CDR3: CASTQSSGANVLTF
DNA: TGTGCCAGTACTCAGAGCTCTGGGGCCAACGTCCTGACTTTC

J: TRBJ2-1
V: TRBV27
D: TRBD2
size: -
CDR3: CASSLSISGSFNNEQFF
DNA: TGTGCCAGCAGTTTATCGATCAGCGGGAGTTTCAACAATGAGCAGTTCTTC

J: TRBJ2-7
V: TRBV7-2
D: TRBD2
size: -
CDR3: CASSKTSGGFSYEQYF
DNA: TGTGCCAGCAGCAAGACTAGCGGGGGGTTCTCCTACGAGCAGTACTTC

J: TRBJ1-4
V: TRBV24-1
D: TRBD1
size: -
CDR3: CATSDPSGTGGEKLFF
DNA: TGTGCCACCAGTGATCCCTCCGGGACAGGGGGGGAAAAACTGTTTTTT

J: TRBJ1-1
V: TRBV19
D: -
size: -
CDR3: CATLPAPNTEAFF
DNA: TGTGCCACCCTCCCGGCACCGAACACTGAAGCTTTCTTT

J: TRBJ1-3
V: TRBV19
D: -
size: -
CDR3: CASSPGTDGNTIYF
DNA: TGTGCCAGTAGTCCCGGGACGGATGGAAACACCATATATTTT

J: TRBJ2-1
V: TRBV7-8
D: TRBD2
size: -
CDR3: CASSPQTSGLYNEQFF
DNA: TGTGCCAGCAGCCCCCAGACTAGCGGATTATACAATGAGCAGTTCTTC

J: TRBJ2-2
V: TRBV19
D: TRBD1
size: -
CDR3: CASRFGQGDTGELFF
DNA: TGTGCCAGTAGGTTCGGACAGGGGGACACCGGGGAGCTGTTTTTT

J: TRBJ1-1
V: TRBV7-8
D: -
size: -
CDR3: CASSFLGGSNTEAFF
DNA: TGTGCCAGCAGCTTCTTAGGGGGGTCGAACACTGAAGCTTTCTTT

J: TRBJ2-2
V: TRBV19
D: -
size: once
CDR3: CASSHKTRASRGGELFF
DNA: TGTGCCAGTAGCCATAAGACGAGGGCTAGTCGAGGCGGGGAGCTGTTTTTT

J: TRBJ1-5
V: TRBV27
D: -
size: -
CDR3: CASSYRGSNQPQHF
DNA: TGTGCCAGCAGTTACCGGGGTAGCAATCAGCCCCAGCATTTT